This TCR beta chain was identified in a study of blood T cell repertoires in COVID-19. Whole-study context: The study drew acute and convalescent COVID-19 samples from the United States, Italy and Spain. Nucleic acid was either cDNA or gDNA, and it came from T cells, B-cell-depleted T cells, or PBMCs.

Under the authors' procedure: Researchers report that nucleated cell counts were estimated from reference gene primer amplification. This table comes from immunoSEQ multiplex PCR, and its TCRdb copy is limited to in-frame clones, with some not included. That table is the source of V, J and clone size, and D and trimming were worked out from the DNA. The table records about 200,000 clones, roughly 80% of them present only once. The sequencing sample was made of peripheral blood. The source of this sequence is a human donor in a cohort sampled during active COVID-19.

Here the CDR3 reads CASSRNQPQHF. The CDR3 coding sequence is TGTGCCAGCAGTCGGAATCAGCCCCAGCATTTT. V usage is TRBV28 and J usage is TRBJ1-5; D unclear. V lost 5 bases and J 4 bases, leaving 3 bases between the germline ends. CDR3 length: 11 amino acids. Germline loops: CDR1 MDHEN, CDR2 SYDVKM.